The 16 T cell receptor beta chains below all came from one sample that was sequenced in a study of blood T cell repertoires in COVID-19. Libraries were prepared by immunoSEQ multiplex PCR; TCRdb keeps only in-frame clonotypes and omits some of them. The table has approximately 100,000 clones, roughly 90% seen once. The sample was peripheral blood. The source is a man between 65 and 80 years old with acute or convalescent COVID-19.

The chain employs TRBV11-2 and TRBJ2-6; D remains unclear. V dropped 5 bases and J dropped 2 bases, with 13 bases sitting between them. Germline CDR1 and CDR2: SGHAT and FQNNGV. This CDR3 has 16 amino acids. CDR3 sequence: CASSVRKRAGANVLTF. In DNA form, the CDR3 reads TGTGCCAGCAGCGTTAGAAAACGGGCTGGGGCCAACGTCCTGACTTTC. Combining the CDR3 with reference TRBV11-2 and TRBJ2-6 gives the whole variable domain EAGVAQSPRYKIIEKRQSVAFWCNPISGHATLYWYQQILGQGPKLLIQFQNNGVVDDSQLPKDRFSAERLKGVDSTLKIQPAKLEDSAVYLCASSVRKRAGANVLTFGAGSRLTVL.

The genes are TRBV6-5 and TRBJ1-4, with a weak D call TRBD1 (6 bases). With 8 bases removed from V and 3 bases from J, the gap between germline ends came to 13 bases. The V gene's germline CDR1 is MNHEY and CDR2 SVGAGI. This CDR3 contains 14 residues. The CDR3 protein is CASAPDSPNEKLFF. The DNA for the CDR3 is TGTGCCAGCGCGCCGGACAGCCCTAATGAAAAACTGTTTTTT.

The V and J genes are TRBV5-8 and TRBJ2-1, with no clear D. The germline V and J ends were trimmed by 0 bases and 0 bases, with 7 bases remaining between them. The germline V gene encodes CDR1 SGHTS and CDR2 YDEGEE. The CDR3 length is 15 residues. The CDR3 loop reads CASSLGAASYNEQFF. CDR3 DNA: TGTGCCAGCAGCTTGGGTGCGGCCTCCTACAATGAGCAGTTCTTC.

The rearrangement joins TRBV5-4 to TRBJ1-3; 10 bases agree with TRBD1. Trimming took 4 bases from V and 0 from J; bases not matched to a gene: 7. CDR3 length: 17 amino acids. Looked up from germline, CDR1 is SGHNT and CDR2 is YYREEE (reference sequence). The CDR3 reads CASSRPGTGDSGNTIYF. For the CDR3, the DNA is TGTGCCAGCAGCCGACCCGGGACAGGGGACTCTGGAAACACCATATATTTT. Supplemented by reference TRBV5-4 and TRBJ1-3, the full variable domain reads ETGVTQSPTHLIKTRGQQVTLRCSSQSGHNTVSWYQQALGQGPQFIFQYYREEENGRGNFPPRFSGLQFPNYSSELNVNALELDDSALYLCASSRPGTGDSGNTIYFGEGSWLTVV.

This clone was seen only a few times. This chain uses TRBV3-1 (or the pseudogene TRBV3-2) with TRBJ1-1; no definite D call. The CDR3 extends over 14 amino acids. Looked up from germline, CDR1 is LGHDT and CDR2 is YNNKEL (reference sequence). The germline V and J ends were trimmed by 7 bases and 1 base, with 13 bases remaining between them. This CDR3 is CASTLESENTEAFF. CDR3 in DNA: TGTGCCAGCACGCTGGAGAGCGAGAACACTGAAGCTTTCTTT.

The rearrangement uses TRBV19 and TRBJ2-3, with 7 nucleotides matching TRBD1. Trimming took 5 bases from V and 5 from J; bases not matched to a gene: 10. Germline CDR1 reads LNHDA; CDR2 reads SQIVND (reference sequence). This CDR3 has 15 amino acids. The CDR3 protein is CASSPNRGTQDTQYF. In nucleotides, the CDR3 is TGTGCCAGTAGTCCTAACAGGGGAACCCAAGATACGCAGTATTTT.

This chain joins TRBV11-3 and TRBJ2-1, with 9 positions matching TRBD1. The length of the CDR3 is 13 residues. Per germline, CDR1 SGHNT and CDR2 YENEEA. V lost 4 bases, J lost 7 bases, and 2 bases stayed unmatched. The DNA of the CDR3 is TGTGCCAGCAGCTGGGGGACAGGGAATGAGCAGTTCTTC. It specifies CASSWGTGNEQFF. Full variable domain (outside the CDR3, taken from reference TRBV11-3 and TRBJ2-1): EAGVVQSPRYKIIEKKQPVAFWCNPISGHNTLYWYLQNLGQGPELLIRYENEEAVDDSQLPKDRFSAERLKGVDSTLKIQPAELGDSAVYLCASSWGTGNEQFFGPGTRLTVL.

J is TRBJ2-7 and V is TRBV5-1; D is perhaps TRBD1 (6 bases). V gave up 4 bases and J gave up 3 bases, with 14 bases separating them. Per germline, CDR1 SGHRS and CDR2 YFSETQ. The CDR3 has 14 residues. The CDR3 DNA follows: TGCGCCAGCAGCCCCCCGGACAGCAGCTACGAGCAGTACTTC. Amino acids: CASSPPDSSYEQYF.

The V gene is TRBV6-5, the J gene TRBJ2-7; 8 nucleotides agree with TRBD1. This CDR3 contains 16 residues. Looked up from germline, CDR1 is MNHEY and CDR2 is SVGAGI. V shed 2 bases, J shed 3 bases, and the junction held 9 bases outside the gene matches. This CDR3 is CASSYLPPGQVYEQYF. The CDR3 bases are TGTGCCAGCAGTTACCTACCGCCGGGACAGGTCTACGAGCAGTACTTC.

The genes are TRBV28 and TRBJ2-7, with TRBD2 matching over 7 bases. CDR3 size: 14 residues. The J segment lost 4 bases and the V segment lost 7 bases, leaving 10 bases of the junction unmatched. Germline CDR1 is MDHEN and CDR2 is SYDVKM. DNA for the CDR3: TGTGCCAGCACCCCGCTAGCGGAATTTTACGAGCAGTACTTC. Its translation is CASTPLAEFYEQYF.

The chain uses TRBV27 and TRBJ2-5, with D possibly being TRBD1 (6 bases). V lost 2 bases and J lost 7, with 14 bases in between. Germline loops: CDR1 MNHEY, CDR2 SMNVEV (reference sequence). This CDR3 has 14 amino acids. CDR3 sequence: CASSLNRDIGTQYF. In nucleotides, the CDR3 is TGTGCCAGCAGTTTAAACAGGGATATAGGGACCCAGTACTTC.

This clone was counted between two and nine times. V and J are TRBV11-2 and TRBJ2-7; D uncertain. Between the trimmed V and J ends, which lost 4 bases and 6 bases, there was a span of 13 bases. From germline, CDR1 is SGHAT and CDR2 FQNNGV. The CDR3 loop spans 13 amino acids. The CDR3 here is CASSSPWAGEQYF. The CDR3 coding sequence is TGTGCCAGCAGCTCCCCCTGGGCAGGCGAGCAGTACTTC.

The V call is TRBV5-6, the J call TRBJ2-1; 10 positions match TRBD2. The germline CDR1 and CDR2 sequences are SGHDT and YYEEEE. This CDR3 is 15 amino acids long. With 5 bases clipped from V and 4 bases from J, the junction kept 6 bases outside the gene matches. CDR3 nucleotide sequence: TGTGCCAGCAGAACCGGGACTAGCGTATACAATGAGCAGTTCTTC. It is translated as CASRTGTSVYNEQFF.

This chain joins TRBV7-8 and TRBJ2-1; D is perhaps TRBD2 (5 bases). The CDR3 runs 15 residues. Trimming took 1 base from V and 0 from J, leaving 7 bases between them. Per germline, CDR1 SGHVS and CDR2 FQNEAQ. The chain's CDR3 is CASSLVGSSYNEQFF. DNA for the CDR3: TGTGCCAGCAGCTTAGTAGGGAGCTCCTACAATGAGCAGTTCTTC.

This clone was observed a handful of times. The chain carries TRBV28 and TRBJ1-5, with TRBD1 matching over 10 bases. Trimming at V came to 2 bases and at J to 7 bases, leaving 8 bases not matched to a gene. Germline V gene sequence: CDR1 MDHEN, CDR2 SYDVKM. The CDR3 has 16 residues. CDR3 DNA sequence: TGTGCCAGCAGTTTAGGGGGGACAGGGGCACACCAGCCCCAGCATTTT. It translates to CASSLGGTGAHQPQHF.

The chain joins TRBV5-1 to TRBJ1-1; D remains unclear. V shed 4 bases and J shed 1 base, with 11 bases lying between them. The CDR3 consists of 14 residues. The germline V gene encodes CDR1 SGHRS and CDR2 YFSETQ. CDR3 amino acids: CASSDYRQNTEAFF. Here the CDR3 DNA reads TGCGCCAGCAGCGACTATCGACAGAACACTGAAGCTTTCTTT.